The rows below give T cell receptor beta chains drawn from one sample of a study of cytomegalovirus exposure and HLA in healthy donors. TCRdb's copy holds only in-frame clones and misses some; the assay was immunoSEQ multiplex PCR. Of 120,000 to 150,000 clones listed, around 65% are singletons. The sample was PBMCs. The receptor set was obtained from a woman in her twenties or thirties in good health and CMV-seropositive. The CDR3 runs from the conserved cysteine through the conserved F or W. Fields, in order: V gene, D gene, clone size, J gene, CDR3 protein, CDR3 DNA. A D gene is named only where the DNA matches it firmly. Rows give clone size only sometimes, using once, few, many, or a class for an expanded clone.

>TRBV11-2|TRBD2|-|TRBJ2-2
CASSLDGEGMLFF
TGTGCCAGCAGCTTAGATGGGGAGGGAATGCTGTTTTTT
>TRBV7-3|-|-|TRBJ2-1
CASSLGGALYNEQFF
TGTGCCAGCAGCTTGGGGGGGGCCCTCTACAATGAGCAGTTCTTC
>TRBV5-6|TRBD1|-|TRBJ1-2
CASSLGQLNYGYTF
TGTGCCAGCAGCCTGGGACAGCTTAACTATGGCTACACCTTC
>TRBV6-5|TRBD1|-|TRBJ2-5
CASSPTGGAQETQYF
TGTGCCAGCAGTCCGACAGGGGGGGCTCAAGAGACCCAGTACTTC
>TRBV2|-|-|TRBJ2-1
CASSEQGGYNEQFF
TGTGCCAGCAGTGAGCAGGGCGGCTACAATGAGCAGTTCTTC
>TRBV11-2|TRBD1|-|TRBJ1-2
CASSPPDRGKGYTF
TGTGCCAGCAGCCCCCCGGACAGGGGAAAGGGCTACACCTTC
>TRBV28|TRBD1|-|TRBJ1-2
CASTAGRGYGYTF
TGTGCCAGCACCGCCGGCAGGGGGTATGGCTACACCTTC
>TRBV5-1|-|-|TRBJ2-3
CASSLDGTRGDTQYF
TGCGCCAGCAGCTTGGACGGGACAAGAGGGGATACGCAGTATTTT
>TRBV30|TRBD1|-|TRBJ1-5
CAWSVRTGNQPQHF
TGTGCCTGGAGTGTGAGGACAGGGAATCAGCCCCAGCATTTT
>TRBV7-8|-|once|TRBJ1-5
CASSPYRSSYQPQHF
TGTGCCAGCAGCCCCTATAGGAGTTCCTATCAGCCCCAGCATTTT
>TRBV5-1|TRBD2|-|TRBJ2-7
CASSPAAGDTYEQYF
TGCGCCAGCAGCCCGGCGGCGGGAGACACCTACGAGCAGTACTTC
>TRBV13|TRBD1|once|TRBJ1-1
CASSLWGIGGLMNTEAFF
TGTGCCAGCAGCTTATGGGGGATAGGGGGCCTAATGAACACTGAAGCTTTCTTT
>TRBV7-7|-|-|TRBJ2-7
CASSRDIKAPRNEQYF
TGTGCTAGCAGCAGGGACATTAAGGCCCCGAGGAACGAGCAGTACTTC
>TRBV10-3|-|-|TRBJ1-2
CAIRGVSGYTF
TGTGCCATCAGGGGCGTATCGGGCTACACCTTC
>TRBV7-2|-|once|TRBJ2-4
CASSPRLHLAKNIQYF
TGTGCCAGCAGCCCACGACTGCATCTAGCCAAAAACATTCAGTACTTC
>TRBV25-1|-|once|TRBJ2-4
CASSVSIGIQYF
TGTGCCAGCAGTGTTTCGATCGGCATTCAGTACTTC
>TRBV5-6|TRBD1|once|TRBJ1-2
CASSAAGTGFGYGYTF
TGTGCCAGCAGCGCGGCCGGGACAGGGTTTGGCTATGGCTACACCTTC
>TRBV27|-|-|TRBJ1-1
CASSSSGVMNTEAFF
TGTGCCAGCAGTTCATCAGGGGTCATGAACACTGAAGCTTTCTTT
>TRBV25-1|TRBD1|once|TRBJ2-7
CASVGTGEYEQYF
TGTGCCAGCGTCGGGACAGGGGAGTACGAGCAGTACTTC
>TRBV2|TRBD1|-|TRBJ1-1
CASSRDSQNTEAFF
TGTGCCAGCAGCCGGGACAGCCAGAACACTGAAGCTTTCTTT
>TRBV6-5|TRBD1|-|TRBJ2-1
CASSYSGGNYNEQFF
TGTGCCAGCAGTTACTCAGGGGGCAACTACAATGAGCAGTTCTTC
>TRBV14|-|-|TRBJ1-1
CASSSQGNTEAFF
TGTGCCAGCAGCTCACAGGGGAACACTGAAGCTTTCTTT
>TRBV5-4|TRBD2|-|TRBJ2-7
CASSLSSGSLYEQYF
TGTGCCAGCAGCTTATCTAGCGGGAGTCTCTACGAGCAGTACTTC
>TRBV19|-|-|TRBJ2-2
CASSIDWTAAGELFF
TGTGCCAGTAGTATAGACTGGACAGCGGCCGGGGAGCTGTTTTTT
>TRBV4-1|-|-|TRBJ2-7
CASSQEWFSDYEQYF
TGCGCCAGCAGCCAAGAGTGGTTTAGCGACTACGAGCAGTACTTC
>TRBV6-6|-|-|TRBJ2-7
CASSGTYEQYF
TGTGCCAGCAGCGGTACCTACGAGCAGTACTTC
>TRBV29-1|TRBD2|-|TRBJ2-3
CSVDMAGVNTQYF
TGCAGCGTTGATATGGCGGGAGTGAATACGCAGTATTTT
>TRBV30|TRBD1|-|TRBJ1-2
CAWSRTGTGLLSYGYTF
TGTGCCTGGAGTCGGACCGGGACAGGGTTATTGAGCTATGGCTACACCTTC
>TRBV10-3|TRBD1|-|TRBJ1-1
CAISEFGTAINTEAFF
TGTGCCATCAGTGAGTTCGGGACAGCCATTAACACTGAAGCTTTCTTT
>TRBV5-1|TRBD1|few|TRBJ2-7
CASSLGPGTDYEQYF
TGCGCCAGCAGCTTGGGTCCCGGGACAGACTACGAGCAGTACTTC
>TRBV7-2|-|-|TRBJ2-7
CASSPNPYYEQYF
TGTGCCAGCAGCCCGAACCCCTACTACGAGCAGTACTTC
>TRBV7-2|TRBD1|-|TRBJ2-5
CASRHGTAPETQYF
TGTGCCAGCAGACACGGGACAGCCCCAGAGACCCAGTACTTC
>TRBV5-4|TRBD1|-|TRBJ2-6
CASTRGDRVIAGANVLTF
TGTGCCAGCACTCGGGGGGACAGGGTAATCGCTGGGGCCAACGTCCTGACTTTC
>TRBV19|-|-|TRBJ1-2
CASTKQAGVLYGYTF
TGTGCCAGTACGAAGCAGGCAGGGGTATTGTATGGCTACACCTTC
>TRBV27|-|-|TRBJ1-2
CASSLQGSYGYTF
TGTGCCAGCAGTTTACAGGGATCCTATGGCTACACCTTC
>TRBV9|TRBD1|-|TRBJ1-3
CASSWGGTGAGNTIYF
TGTGCCAGCAGCTGGGGGGGGACAGGGGCTGGAAACACCATATATTTT
>TRBV7-8|-|-|TRBJ1-3
CASSLGPTSSGNTIYF
TGTGCCAGCAGCTTAGGTCCGACTAGTAGTGGAAACACCATATATTTT
>TRBV5-1|-|-|TRBJ2-1
CASSFVDNEQFF
TGCGCCAGCAGCTTTGTCGACAATGAGCAGTTCTTC
>TRBV10-3|TRBD1|few|TRBJ2-3
CAISETGQGSTDTQYF
TGTGCCATCAGTGAAACGGGACAGGGGAGCACAGATACGCAGTATTTT
>TRBV10-2|-|-|TRBJ2-7
CASSERTKNGQYF
TGCGCCAGCAGTGAGAGAACTAAAAACGGGCAGTACTTC
>TRBV5-1|-|-|TRBJ2-3
CASSLEQIDTQYF
TGCGCCAGCAGCTTGGAACAAATAGATACGCAGTATTTT
>TRBV11-3|-|many|TRBJ2-7
CASSLTVARRAEQYF
TGTGCCAGCAGCTTAACAGTGGCCAGGAGGGCCGAGCAGTACTTC
>TRBV2|-|-|TRBJ1-3
CASRSGGGNTIYF
TGTGCCAGCAGGTCAGGAGGTGGAAACACCATATATTTT
>TRBV5-1|TRBD2|-|TRBJ2-1
CASSLPPSGSSRFGLEQFF
TGCGCCAGCAGCTTGCCCCCTAGCGGGAGTAGTAGGTTCGGCCTTGAGCAGTTCTTC
>TRBV9|-|-|TRBJ2-7
CASSVTPLATYEQYF
TGTGCCAGCAGCGTAACTCCGTTAGCTACCTACGAGCAGTACTTC
>TRBV19|-|few|TRBJ2-7
CASSATVVPRSGEQYF
TGTGCCAGTAGTGCGACGGTCGTCCCAAGGTCGGGCGAGCAGTACTTC